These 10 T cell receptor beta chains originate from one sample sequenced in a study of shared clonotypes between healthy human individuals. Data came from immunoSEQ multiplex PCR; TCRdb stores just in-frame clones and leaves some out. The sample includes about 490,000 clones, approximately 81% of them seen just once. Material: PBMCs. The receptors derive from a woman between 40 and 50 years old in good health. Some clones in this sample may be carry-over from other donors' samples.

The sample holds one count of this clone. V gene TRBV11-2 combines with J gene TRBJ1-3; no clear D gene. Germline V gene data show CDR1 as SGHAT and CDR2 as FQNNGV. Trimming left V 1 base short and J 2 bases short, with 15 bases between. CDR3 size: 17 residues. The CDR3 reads CASSLAGPPGAGNTIYF. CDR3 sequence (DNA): TGTGCCAGCAGCTTAGCCGGGCCCCCTGGGGCTGGAAACACCATATATTTT.

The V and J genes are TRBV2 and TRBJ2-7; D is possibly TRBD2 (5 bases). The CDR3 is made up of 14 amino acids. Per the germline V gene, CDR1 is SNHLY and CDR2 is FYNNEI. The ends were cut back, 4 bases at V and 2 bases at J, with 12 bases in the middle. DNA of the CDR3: TGTGCCAGCAGTGTTTGGACGGGAACCTACGAGCAGTACTTC. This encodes CASSVWTGTYEQYF.

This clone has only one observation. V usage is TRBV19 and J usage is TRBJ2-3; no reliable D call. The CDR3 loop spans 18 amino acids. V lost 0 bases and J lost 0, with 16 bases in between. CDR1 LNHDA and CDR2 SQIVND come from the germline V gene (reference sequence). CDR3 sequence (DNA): TGTGCCAGTAGTATAGAGTTACCTTCGGCCACTAGCACAGATACGCAGTATTTT. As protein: CASSIELPSATSTDTQYF.

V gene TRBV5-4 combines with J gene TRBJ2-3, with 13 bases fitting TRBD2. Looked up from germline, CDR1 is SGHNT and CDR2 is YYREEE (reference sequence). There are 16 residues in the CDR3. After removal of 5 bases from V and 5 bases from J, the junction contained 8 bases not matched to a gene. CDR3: CASSRPGLAGRDTQYF. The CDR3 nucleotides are TGTGCCAGCAGTCGACCGGGACTAGCGGGACGAGATACGCAGTATTTT. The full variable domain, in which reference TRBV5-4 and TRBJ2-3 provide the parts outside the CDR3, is ETGVTQSPTHLIKTRGQQVTLRCSSQSGHNTVSWYQQALGQGPQFIFQYYREEENGRGNFPPRFSGLQFPNYSSELNVNALELDDSALYLCASSRPGLAGRDTQYFGPGTRLTVL.

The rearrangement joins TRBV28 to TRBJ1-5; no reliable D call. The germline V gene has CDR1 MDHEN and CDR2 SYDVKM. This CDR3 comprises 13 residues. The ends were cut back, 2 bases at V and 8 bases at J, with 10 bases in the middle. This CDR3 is CASSLTPREPQHF. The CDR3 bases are TGTGCCAGCAGTTTAACCCCTCGTGAGCCCCAGCATTTT. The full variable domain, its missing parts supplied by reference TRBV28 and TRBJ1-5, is DVKVTQSSRYLVKRTGEKVFLECVQDMDHENMFWYRQDPGLGLRLIYFSYDVKMKEKGDIPEGYSVSREKKERFSLILESASTNQTSMYLCASSLTPREPQHFGDGTRLSIL.

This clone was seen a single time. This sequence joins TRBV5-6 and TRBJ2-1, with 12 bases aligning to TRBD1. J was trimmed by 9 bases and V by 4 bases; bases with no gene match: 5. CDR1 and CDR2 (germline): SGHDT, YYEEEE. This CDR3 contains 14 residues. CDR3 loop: CASSPGQGAREQFF. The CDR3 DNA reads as TGTGCCAGCAGCCCGGGACAGGGGGCACGTGAGCAGTTCTTC.

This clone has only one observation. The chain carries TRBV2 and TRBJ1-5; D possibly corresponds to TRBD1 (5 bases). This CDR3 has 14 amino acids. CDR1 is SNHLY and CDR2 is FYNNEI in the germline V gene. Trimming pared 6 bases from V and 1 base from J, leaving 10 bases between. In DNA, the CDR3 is TGTGCCAGCAGAAAAGGGGTGAGCAATCAGCCCCAGCATTTT. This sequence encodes CASRKGVSNQPQHF.

CDR3 loop: CAAEAGYEQYF. The CDR3 nucleotides are TGTGCCGCCGAGGCTGGGTACGAGCAGTACTTC. The J gene is TRBJ2-7, the V gene TRBV11-3; D is unresolved. The germline CDR1 and CDR2 sequences are SGHNT and YENEEA. Trimming left V 11 bases short and J 4 bases short, with 12 bases between. This CDR3 region has 11 residues.

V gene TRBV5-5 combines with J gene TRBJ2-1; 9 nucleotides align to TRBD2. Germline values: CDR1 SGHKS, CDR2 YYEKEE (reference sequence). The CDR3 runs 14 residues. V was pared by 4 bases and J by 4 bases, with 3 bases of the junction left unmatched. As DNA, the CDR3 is TGTGCCAGCAGCACCGGACTAGCGTACAATGAGCAGTTCTTC. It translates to CASSTGLAYNEQFF. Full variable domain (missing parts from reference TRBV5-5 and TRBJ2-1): DAGVTQSPTHLIKTRGQQVTLRCSPISGHKSVSWYQQVLGQGPQFIFQYYEKEERGRGNFPDRFSARQFPNYSSELNVNALLLGDSALYLCASSTGLAYNEQFFGPGTRLTVL.

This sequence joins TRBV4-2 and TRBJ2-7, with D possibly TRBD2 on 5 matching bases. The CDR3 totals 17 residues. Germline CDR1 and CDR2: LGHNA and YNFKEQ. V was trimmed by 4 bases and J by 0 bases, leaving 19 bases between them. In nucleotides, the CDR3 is TGTGCCAGCAGCCCAACCCGGACTGGCCTGTACTCCTACGAGCAGTACTTC. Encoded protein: CASSPTRTGLYSYEQYF.